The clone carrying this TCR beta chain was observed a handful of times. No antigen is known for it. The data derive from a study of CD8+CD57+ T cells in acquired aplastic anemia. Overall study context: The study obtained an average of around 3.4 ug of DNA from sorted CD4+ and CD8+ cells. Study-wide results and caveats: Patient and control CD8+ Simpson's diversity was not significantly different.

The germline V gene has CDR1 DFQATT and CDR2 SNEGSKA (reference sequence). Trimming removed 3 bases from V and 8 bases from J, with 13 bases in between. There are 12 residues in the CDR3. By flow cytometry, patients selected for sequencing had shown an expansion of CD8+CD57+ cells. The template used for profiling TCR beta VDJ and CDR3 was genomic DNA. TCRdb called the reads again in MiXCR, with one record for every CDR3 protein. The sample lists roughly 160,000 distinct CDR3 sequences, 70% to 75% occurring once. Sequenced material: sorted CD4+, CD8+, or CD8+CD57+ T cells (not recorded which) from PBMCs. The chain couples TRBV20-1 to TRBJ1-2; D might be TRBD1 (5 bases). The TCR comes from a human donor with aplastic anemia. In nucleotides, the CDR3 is TGCAGTGCTAGTGGGGGGGGGTGGGGCTACACCTTC. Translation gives CSASGGGWGYTF.